The rows below give T cell receptor beta chains drawn from one sample of a study of cytomegalovirus exposure and HLA in healthy donors. Some clones are missing from TCRdb's copy, which holds only in-frame ones; the method was immunoSEQ multiplex PCR. The sample carries 150,000 to 200,000 clones, roughly four fifths recorded once. The sequenced material came from PBMCs. The receptors come from a woman in her thirties in good health and CMV-seropositive. CDR3s leave out the opening cysteine and the closing phenylalanine or tryptophan. Each record gives: CDR3 length, V gene, J gene, CDR3 protein.

12	TRBV30	TRBJ2-7	AWGRLTGNDEQY
13	TRBV19	TRBJ2-7	ASSIGAGEAYEQY
12	TRBV5-6	TRBJ2-7	ASRQQGASLGQY
14	TRBV7-2	TRBJ2-3	ASSLGLAGMVDTQY
12	TRBV6-1	TRBJ1-5	ASSEAGGDQPQH
14	TRBV5-1	TRBJ2-1	ASSLGGTTSYNEQF
12	TRBV6-1	TRBJ2-7	ASTTSGGSYEQY
13	TRBV7-2	TRBJ1-2	ASSLSRLDTEGYT
13	TRBV6-5	TRBJ2-3	ASSPPGQGTDTQY
13	TRBV5-1	TRBJ2-7	ASGFAGGGSYEQY
9	TRBV25-1	TRBJ2-5	ASSWLETQY
13	TRBV29-1	TRBJ1-5	SVATGTGGNQPQH
10	TRBV30	TRBJ1-1	ACSRGLAEAF